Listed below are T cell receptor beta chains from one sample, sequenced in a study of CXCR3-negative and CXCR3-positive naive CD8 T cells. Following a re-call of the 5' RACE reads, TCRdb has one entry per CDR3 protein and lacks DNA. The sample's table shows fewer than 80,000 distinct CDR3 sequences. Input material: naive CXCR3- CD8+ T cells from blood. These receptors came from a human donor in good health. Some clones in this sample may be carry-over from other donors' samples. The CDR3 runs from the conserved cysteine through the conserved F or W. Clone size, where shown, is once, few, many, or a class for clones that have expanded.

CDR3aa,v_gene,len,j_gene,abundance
CASSQEVATSDTQYF,TRBV4-3,15,TRBJ2-3,.
CASSGLINQPQHF,TRBV7-9,13,TRBJ1-5,.
CSAQTSGQGYEQYF,TRBV20-1,14,TRBJ2-7,.
CASSLVGQGAEETQYF,TRBV7-8,16,TRBJ2-5,.
CSARAGTHTEAFF,TRBV20-1,13,TRBJ1-1,.
CARGQVTTNSYEQYF,TRBV2,15,TRBJ2-7,.
CAIGATSNTNEQYF,TRBV10-3,14,TRBJ2-7,.
CASSYGGAEAFF,TRBV6-6,12,TRBJ1-1,.
CSVEIVSRQDYEQYF,TRBV29-1,15,TRBJ2-7,.
CASSVSDSYNEQFF,TRBV7-3,14,TRBJ2-1,.
CSARIGEREQFF,TRBV20-1,12,TRBJ2-1,.
CASSLVEVGNTEAFF,TRBV7-2,15,TRBJ1-1,.
CSVDTGTSATYEQYF,TRBV29-1,15,TRBJ2-7,.
CASQKQDGYEQYF,TRBV27,13,TRBJ2-7,.
CASSLAGPPSNTEAFF,TRBV5-1,16,TRBJ1-1,.
CASSQGPSGSYNEQFF,TRBV4-3,16,TRBJ2-1,.
CASSPGTSSGANVLTF,TRBV19,16,TRBJ2-6,.
CASTNRRAFPDEQYF,TRBV5-5,15,TRBJ2-7,.
CASSIRVNPETQYF,TRBV6-5,14,TRBJ2-5,.
CSASWDRLTYEQYF,TRBV20-1,14,TRBJ2-7,.
CASSFLQNLQETQYF,TRBV28,15,TRBJ2-5,.
CASSEWGQSEKLFF,TRBV25-1,14,TRBJ1-4,.
CASSFVLGMRNEQFF,TRBV28,15,TRBJ2-1,.
CASSLGQEATDTQYF,TRBV7-3,15,TRBJ2-3,.
CSVPSATNEKLFF,TRBV29-1,13,TRBJ1-4,medium-sized
CSVEDGPYEQYF,TRBV29-1,12,TRBJ2-7,.
CASSPQQPLGQFF,TRBV5-6,13,TRBJ2-1,.
CASSHYTGLTF,TRBV4-1,11,TRBJ1-2,.
CASSLEGTYEQYF,TRBV27,13,TRBJ2-7,.
CASSHQGREAFF,TRBV12-3/TRBV12-4,12,TRBJ1-1,.
CSARMGRFTNYGYTF,TRBV20-1,15,TRBJ1-2,.
CASRNPRNRADTEAFF,TRBV7-9,16,TRBJ1-1,.
CSTRQGESQPQHF,TRBV20-1,13,TRBJ1-5,.
CASIYAPAQETQYF,TRBV6-6,14,TRBJ2-5,.
CASSQDRTSGSTRTLYNEQFF,TRBV4-2,21,TRBJ2-1,.
CASSQDQSPSYEQYF,TRBV4-3,15,TRBJ2-7,.
CASSRHLEDGYEQYF,TRBV12-3/TRBV12-4,15,TRBJ2-3,.
CASSSRDRASYEQYF,TRBV5-1,15,TRBJ2-7,.
CASSYETPPRNTGELFF,TRBV6-5,17,TRBJ2-2,.
CASSLDRDTQYF,TRBV7-3,12,TRBJ2-3,.
CSASPGTEFYEQYF,TRBV20-1,14,TRBJ2-7,.
CAISFFLGEGPEYF,TRBV12-3/TRBV12-4,14,TRBJ2-7,.
CASSLAGRSYEQYF,TRBV7-2,14,TRBJ2-7,.
CASSQDLTDIQYF,TRBV3-1,13,TRBJ2-4,.
CASSFIAGGINEQFF,TRBV12-3/TRBV12-4,15,TRBJ2-1,.
CSARDDLAAEQYF,TRBV20-1,13,TRBJ2-7,.
CASSLNPAGGIDTQYF,TRBV7-3,16,TRBJ2-3,.
CASSQDRDGQETQYF,TRBV4-3,15,TRBJ2-5,.
CSVGGDGAANTGELFF,TRBV29-1,16,TRBJ2-2,.
CASSLLGAYEQYF,TRBV5-1,13,TRBJ2-7,.
CASSFSGGSGDTQYF,TRBV11-2,15,TRBJ2-3,.